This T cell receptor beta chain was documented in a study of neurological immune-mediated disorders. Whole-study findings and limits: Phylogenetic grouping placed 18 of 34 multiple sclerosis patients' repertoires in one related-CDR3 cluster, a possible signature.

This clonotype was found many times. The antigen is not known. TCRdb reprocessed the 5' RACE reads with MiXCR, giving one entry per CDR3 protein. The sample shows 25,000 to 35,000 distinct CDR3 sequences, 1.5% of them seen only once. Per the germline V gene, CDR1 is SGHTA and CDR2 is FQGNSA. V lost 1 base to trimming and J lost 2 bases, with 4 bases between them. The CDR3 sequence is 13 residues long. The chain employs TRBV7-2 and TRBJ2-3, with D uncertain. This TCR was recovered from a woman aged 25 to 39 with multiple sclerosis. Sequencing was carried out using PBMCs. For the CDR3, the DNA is TGTGCCAGCAGCTTAGACCTCACAGATACGCAGTATTTT. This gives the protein CASSLDLTDTQYF.